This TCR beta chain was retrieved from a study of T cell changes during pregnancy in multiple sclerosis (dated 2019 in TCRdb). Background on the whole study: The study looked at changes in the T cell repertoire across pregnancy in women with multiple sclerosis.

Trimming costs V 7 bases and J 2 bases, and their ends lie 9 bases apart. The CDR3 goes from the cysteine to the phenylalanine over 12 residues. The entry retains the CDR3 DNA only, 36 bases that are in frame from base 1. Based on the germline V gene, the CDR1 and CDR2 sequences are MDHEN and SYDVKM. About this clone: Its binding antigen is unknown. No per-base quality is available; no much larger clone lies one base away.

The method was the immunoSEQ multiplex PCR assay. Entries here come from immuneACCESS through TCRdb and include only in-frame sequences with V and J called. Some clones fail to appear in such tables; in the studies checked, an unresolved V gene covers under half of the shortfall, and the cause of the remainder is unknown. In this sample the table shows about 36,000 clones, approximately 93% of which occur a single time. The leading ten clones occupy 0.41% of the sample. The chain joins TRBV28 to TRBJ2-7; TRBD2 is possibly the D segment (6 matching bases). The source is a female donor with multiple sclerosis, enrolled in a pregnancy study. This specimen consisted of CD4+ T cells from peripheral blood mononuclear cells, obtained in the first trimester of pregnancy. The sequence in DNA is TGTGCCAGCACGCGGGGCCCCTACGAGCAGTACTTC. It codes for CASTRGPYEQYF.